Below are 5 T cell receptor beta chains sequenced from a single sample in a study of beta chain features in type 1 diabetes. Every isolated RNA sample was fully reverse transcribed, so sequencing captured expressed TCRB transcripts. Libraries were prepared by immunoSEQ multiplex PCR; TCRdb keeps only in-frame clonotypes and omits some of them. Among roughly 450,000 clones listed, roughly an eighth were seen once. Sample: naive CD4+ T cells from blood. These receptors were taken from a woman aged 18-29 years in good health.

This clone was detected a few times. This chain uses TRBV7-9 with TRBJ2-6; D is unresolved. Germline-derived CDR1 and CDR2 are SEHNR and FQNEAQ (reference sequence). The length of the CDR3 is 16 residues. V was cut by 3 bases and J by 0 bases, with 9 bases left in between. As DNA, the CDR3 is TGTGCCAGCAGCTTGATGTCGAGCTCTGGGGCCAACGTCCTGACTTTC. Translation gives CASSLMSSSGANVLTF.

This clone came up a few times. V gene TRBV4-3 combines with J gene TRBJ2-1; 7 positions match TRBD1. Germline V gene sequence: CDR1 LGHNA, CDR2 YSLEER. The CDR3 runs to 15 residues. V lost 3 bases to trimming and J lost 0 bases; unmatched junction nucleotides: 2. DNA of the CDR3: TGCGCCAGCAGCCAGGCAGGGGGCTCCTACAATGAGCAGTTCTTC. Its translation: CASSQAGGSYNEQFF.

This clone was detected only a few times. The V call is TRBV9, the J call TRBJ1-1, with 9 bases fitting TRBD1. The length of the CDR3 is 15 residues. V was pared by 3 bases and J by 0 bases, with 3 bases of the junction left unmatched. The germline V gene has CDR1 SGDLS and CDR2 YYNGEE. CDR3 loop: CASSERTGVNTEAFF. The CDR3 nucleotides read TGTGCCAGCAGCGAGAGGACAGGGGTGAACACTGAAGCTTTCTTT.

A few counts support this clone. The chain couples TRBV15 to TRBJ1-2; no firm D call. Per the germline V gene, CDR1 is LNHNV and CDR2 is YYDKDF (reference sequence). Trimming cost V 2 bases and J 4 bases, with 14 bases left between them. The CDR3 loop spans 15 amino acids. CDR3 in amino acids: CATSRLPGTPYGYTF. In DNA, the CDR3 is TGTGCCACCAGCAGACTCCCGGGAACACCCTATGGCTACACCTTC.

The CDR3 spells CASKSSAGATDTQYF. The CDR3 region has the DNA TGTGCCAGCAAATCTAGTGCCGGAGCCACAGATACGCAGTATTTT. This chain uses TRBV6-5 with TRBJ2-3; D is unresolved. Germline CDR1 is MNHEY and CDR2 is SVGAGI. V was trimmed by 7 bases and J by 2 bases, leaving 16 bases between them. This CDR3 has 15 residues.